What follows are 11 T cell receptor beta chains derived from one specimen sequenced in a study of blood T cell repertoires in COVID-19. The table came from immunoSEQ multiplex PCR; TCRdb's copy has only in-frame clones and leaves some out. Of some 360,000 clones listed, approximately 89% are singletons. The sample was peripheral blood. Source of these receptors: an older woman with COVID-19, enrolled during active disease.

CDR3 coding DNA: TGTGCCAGCAGCTCCCCTCGGGACAGGGCAGTTGGCTGGAACTATGGCTACACCTTC. This sequence encodes CASSSPRDRAVGWNYGYTF. This chain uses TRBV5-5 with TRBJ1-2; 9 bases fit TRBD1. J was trimmed by 2 bases and V by 3 bases; bases with no gene match: 17. This CDR3 contains 19 residues. Per germline, CDR1 SGHKS and CDR2 YYEKEE (reference sequence).

The genes are TRBV28 and TRBJ1-1, with D possibly matching TRBD1 (6 bases). CDR1 and CDR2 from the germline V gene are MDHEN and SYDVKM. Trimming stripped 8 bases from V and 0 bases from J, with 16 bases between. The CDR3 has 15 amino acids. Written as DNA, the CDR3 is TGTGCCAGCCCACGTCCGGGACAAATGAACACTGAAGCTTTCTTT. Its translation is CASPRPGQMNTEAFF.

The chain uses TRBV6-5 and TRBJ2-5; D call uncertain. V was shortened by 7 bases and J by 1 base, with 7 bases between the two germline ends. Germline lookup yields CDR1 MNHEY and CDR2 SVGAGI. CDR3 size: 12 residues. CDR3 residues: CASKSFQETQYF. The DNA for the CDR3 is TGTGCCAGCAAGAGTTTCCAAGAGACCCAGTACTTC.

This chain links TRBV9 with TRBJ2-2; 8 nucleotides agree with TRBD1. Germline V lookup: CDR1 SGDLS, CDR2 YYNGEE. This CDR3 contains 18 residues. Trimming removed 7 bases from V and 0 bases from J; junction bases left unmatched: 14. CDR3 DNA: TGTGCCAGCGGAAACAATCTGATGGGACAGGCGAACACCGGGGAGCTGTTTTTT. Protein: CASGNNLMGQANTGELFF.

This rearrangement joins TRBV29-1 to TRBJ2-7; weak D call: TRBD2 (5 bases). Trimming shortened V by 5 bases and J by 5 bases, and 16 bases separated the two germline ends. Germline assignment: CDR1 SQVTM and CDR2 ANQGSEA. This CDR3 has 13 amino acids. The CDR3 loop reads CSVLPDGKDEQYF. CDR3 sequence (DNA): TGCAGCGTTCTACCCGACGGGAAGGACGAGCAGTACTTC.

The chain carries TRBV14 and TRBJ1-2; no reliable D call. Per the germline V gene, CDR1 is SGHDN and CDR2 is FVKESK. V lost 0 bases and J lost 4, with 15 bases in between. The CDR3 has 16 amino acids. This CDR3 is CASSQDHGRTSYGYTF. DNA of the CDR3: TGTGCCAGCAGCCAAGATCATGGGCGGACTAGCTATGGCTACACCTTC.

The chain joins TRBV18 to TRBJ1-1; maybe TRBD1 (6 bases). V gave up 2 bases and J gave up 5 bases, with 12 bases separating them. From germline, CDR1 is KGHSH and CDR2 LQKENI. The CDR3 runs 14 residues. This chain's CDR3 is CASSPNRDDTEAFF. The CDR3 DNA is TGTGCCAGCTCACCAAACAGGGATGATACTGAAGCTTTCTTT.

CDR3 amino acids: CASSAQTRQNTGELFF. CDR3 sequence (DNA): TGCGCCAGCAGCGCACAGACCCGACAGAACACCGGGGAGCTGTTTTTT. The gene calls are TRBV5-1 and TRBJ2-2, with unresolved D. Trimming cost V 4 bases and J 1 base, with 14 bases left between them. CDR3 length equals 16 residues. Per the germline V gene, CDR1 is SGHRS and CDR2 is YFSETQ.

V and J are TRBV7-8 and TRBJ1-1, with D unresolved. Germline assignment: CDR1 SGHVS and CDR2 FQNEAQ. The CDR3 loop spans 13 amino acids. V was cut by 3 bases and J by 0 bases, with 5 bases left in between. CDR3 protein: CASSFVLNTEAFF. DNA for the CDR3: TGTGCCAGCAGCTTCGTCCTGAACACTGAAGCTTTCTTT.

This chain uses TRBV3-1 (or the pseudogene TRBV3-2) with TRBJ2-7, with D possibly TRBD2 on 5 matching bases. CDR1 and CDR2 (germline): LGHDT, YNNKEL (reference sequence). This CDR3 region has 12 residues. Trimming took off 1 base at V and 7 bases at J, with 8 bases between the two ends. CDR3 protein: CASSQVPGEQYF. The CDR3 nucleotides are TGTGCCAGCAGCCAAGTCCCGGGGGAGCAGTACTTC.

This chain joins TRBV5-6 and TRBJ2-5, with TRBD1 identical over 9 bases. CDR1 is SGHDT, CDR2 YYEEEE, per germline. The CDR3 consists of 14 residues. V trimming: 6 bases; J trimming: 5 bases; junction bases outside the gene matches: 8. CDR3 nucleotides: TGTGCCAGCACTAACACAGGGGGCGGGGAGACCCAGTACTTC. It yields the protein CASTNTGGGETQYF.